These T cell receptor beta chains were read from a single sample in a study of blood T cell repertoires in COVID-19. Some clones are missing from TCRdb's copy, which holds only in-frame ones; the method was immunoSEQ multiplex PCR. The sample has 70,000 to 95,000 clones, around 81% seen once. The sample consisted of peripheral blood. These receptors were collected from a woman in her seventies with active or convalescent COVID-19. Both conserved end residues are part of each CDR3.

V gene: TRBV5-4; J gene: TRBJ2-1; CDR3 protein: CASSPTSGGAGEQFF
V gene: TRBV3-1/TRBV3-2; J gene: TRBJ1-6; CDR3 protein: CASSQVVGDSPLHF
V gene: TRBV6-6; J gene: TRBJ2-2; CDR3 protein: CASTPSGANTGELFF
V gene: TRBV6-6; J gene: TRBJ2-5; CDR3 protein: CASSSTRQVQETQYF
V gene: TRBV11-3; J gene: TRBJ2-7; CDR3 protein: CAINIPGTGEKDYEQYF
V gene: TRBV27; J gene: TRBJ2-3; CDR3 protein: CASSPGFSSTDTQYF
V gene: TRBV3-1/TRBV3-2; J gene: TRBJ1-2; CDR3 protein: CASSPDRDYGYTF
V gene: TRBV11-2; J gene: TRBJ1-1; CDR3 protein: CASSLDRVNTEAFF
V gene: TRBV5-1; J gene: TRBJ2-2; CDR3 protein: CASSWDRVDTGELFF
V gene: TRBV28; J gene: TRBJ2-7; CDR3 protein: CASSVDRFNEQYF
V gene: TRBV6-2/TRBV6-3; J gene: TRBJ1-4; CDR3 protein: CASSRDIANEKLFF
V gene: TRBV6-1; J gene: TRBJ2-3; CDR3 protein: CASSEVSSTDTQYF
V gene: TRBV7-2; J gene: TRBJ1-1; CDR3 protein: CASSSDTSLEAFF
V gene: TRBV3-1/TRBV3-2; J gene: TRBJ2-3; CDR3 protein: CASSLKDTQYF
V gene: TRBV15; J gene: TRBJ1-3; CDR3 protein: CATTMEGAISGNTIYF
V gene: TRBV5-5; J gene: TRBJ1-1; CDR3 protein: CASSLVQGAGTEAFF
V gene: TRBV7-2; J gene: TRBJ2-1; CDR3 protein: CASSLDSSSGGLNEQFF
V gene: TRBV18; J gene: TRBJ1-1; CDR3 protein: CASSKTGQPNTEAFF
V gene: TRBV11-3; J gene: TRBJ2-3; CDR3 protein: CASSGGQGDTQYF
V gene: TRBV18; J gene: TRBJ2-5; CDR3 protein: CASSASGETQYF
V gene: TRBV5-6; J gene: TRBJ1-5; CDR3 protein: CASSLGTGGWLSNQPQHF
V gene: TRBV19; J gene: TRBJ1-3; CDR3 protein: CASTTLQGATGNTIYF
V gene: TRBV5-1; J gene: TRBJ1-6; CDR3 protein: CASSLLRQGGNSPLHF
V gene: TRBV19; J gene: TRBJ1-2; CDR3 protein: CASSGGQGGYGYTF
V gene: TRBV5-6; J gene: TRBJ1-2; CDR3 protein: CASSFGGRSGWNGYTF
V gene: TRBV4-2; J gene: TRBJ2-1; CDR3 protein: CASSPIGSSGAYNEQFF
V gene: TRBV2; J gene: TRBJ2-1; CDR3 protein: CASSDGAGDEQFF
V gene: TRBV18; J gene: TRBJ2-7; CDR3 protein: CASSPQTGAYEQYF
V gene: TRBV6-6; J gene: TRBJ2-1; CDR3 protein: CASSLAASGNNEQFF
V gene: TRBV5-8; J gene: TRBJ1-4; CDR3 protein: CASSLPPGQGGEKLFF
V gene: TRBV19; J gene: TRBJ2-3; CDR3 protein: CASSIFAVSTDTQYF
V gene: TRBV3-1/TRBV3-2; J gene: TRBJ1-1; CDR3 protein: CASSQLTGGTEAFF
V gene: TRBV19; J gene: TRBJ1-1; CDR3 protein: CASSTRDTNTEAFF
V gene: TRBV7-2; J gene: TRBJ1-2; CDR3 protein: CASSLLYGYTF
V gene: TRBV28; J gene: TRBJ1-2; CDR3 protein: CASSLRQNYGYTF
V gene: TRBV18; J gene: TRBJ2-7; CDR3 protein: CASSPVPPGQGAYEQYF